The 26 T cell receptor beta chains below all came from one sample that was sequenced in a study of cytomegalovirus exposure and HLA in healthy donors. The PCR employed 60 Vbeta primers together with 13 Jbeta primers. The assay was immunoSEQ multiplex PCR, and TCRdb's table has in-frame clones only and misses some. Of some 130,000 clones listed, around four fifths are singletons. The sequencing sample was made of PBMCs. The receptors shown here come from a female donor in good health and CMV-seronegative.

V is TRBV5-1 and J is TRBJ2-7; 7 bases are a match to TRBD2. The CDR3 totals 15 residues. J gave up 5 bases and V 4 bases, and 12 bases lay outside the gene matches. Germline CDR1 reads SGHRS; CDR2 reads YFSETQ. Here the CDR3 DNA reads TGCGCCAGCAGCCCCGAACTAGCGAGTTGGAACGAGCAGTACTTC. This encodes CASSPELASWNEQYF.

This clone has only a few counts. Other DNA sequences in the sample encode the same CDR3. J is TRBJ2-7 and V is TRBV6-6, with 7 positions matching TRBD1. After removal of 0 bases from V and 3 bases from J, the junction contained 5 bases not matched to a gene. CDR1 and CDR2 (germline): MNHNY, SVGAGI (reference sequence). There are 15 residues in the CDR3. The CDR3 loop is CASSYSVRDSYEQYF. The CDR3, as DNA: TGTGCCAGCAGTTACTCCGTCCGGGACAGCTACGAGCAGTACTTC.

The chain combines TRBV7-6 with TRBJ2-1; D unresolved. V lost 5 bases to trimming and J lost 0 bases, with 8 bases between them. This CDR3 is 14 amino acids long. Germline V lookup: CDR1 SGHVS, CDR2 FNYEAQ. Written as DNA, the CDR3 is TGTGCCAGCAGCCCCCACACCTCCTACAATGAGCAGTTCTTC. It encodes CASSPHTSYNEQFF.

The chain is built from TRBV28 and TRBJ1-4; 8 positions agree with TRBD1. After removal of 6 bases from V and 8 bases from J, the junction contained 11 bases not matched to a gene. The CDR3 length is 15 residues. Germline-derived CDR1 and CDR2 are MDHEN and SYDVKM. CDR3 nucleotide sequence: TGTGCCAGCAGGGACCCCGGGACAGGTGGGGAAAAACTGTTTTTT. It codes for CASRDPGTGGEKLFF.

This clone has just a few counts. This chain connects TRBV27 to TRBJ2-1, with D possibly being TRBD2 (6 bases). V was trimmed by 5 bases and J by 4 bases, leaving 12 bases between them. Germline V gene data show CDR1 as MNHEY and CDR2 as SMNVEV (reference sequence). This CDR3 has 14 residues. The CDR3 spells CASSGGTLYNEQFF. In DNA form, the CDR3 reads TGTGCCAGCAGTGGGGGGACTCTATACAATGAGCAGTTCTTC.

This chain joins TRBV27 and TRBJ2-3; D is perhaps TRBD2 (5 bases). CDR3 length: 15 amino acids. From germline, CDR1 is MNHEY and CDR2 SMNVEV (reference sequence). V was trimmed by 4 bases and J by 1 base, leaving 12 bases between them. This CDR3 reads CASSSEMRGTDTQYF. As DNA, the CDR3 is TGTGCCAGCAGTTCTGAAATGAGGGGCACAGATACGCAGTATTTT.

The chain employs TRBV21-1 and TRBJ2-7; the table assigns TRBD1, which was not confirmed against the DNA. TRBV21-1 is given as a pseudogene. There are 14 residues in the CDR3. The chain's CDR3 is CASIRTGEEREQYF. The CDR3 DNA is TGTGCCAGCATTCGGACAGGGGAGGAGCGAGAGCAGTACTTC.

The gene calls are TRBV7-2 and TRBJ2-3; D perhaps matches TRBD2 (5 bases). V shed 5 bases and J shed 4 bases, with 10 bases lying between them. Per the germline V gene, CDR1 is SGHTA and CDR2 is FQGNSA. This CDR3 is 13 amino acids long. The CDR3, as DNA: TGTGCCAGCAGCGGGAGTTGGGCAGATACGCAGTATTTT. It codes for CASSGSWADTQYF. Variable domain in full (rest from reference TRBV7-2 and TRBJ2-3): GAGVSQSPSNKVTEKGKDVELRCDPISGHTALYWYRQSLGQGLEFLIYFQGNSAPDKSGLPSDRFSAERTGGSVSTLTIQRTQQEDSAVYLCASSGSWADTQYFGPGTRLTVL.

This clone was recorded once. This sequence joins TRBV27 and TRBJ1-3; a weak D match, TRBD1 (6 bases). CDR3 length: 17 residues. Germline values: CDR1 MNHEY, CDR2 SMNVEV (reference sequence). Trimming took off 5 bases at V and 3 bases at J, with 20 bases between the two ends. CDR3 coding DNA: TGTGCCAGCAGTCCTACCCCTACAGGGTACAGTGGAAACACCATATATTTT. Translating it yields CASSPTPTGYSGNTIYF.

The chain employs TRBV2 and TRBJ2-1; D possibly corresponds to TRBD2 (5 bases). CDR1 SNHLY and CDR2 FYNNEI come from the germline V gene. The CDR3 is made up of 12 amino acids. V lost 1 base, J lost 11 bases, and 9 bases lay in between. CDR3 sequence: CASSEGGQKQFF. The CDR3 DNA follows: TGTGCCAGCAGTGAAGGCGGGCAGAAGCAGTTCTTC.

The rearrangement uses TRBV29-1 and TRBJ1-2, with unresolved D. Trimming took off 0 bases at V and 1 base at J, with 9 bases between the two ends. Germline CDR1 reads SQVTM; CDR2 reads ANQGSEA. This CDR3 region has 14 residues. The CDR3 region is CSVEDPGNNYGYTF. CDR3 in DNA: TGCAGCGTTGAAGATCCCGGGAATAACTATGGCTACACCTTC.

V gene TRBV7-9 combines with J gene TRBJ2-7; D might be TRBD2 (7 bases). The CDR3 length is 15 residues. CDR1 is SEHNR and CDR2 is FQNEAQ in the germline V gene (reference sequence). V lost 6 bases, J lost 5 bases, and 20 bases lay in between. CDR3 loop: CASRTLGGGTDEQYF. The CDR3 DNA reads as TGTGCCAGCAGGACGTTAGGGGGAGGGACGGACGAGCAGTACTTC.

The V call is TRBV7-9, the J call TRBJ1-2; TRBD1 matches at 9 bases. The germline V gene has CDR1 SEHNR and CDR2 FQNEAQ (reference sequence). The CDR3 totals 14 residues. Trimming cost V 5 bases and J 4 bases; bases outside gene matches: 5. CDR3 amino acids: CASSHGQGIYGYTF. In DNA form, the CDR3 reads TGTGCCAGCAGCCACGGACAGGGGATCTATGGCTACACCTTC.

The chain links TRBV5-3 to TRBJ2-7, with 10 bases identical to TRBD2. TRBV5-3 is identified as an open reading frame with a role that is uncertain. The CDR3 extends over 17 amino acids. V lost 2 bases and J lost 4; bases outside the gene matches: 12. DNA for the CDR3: TGTGCCAGAAGCTTTGACGAGCGGGAGGGATCCCCATACGAGCAGTACTTC. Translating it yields CARSFDEREGSPYEQYF.

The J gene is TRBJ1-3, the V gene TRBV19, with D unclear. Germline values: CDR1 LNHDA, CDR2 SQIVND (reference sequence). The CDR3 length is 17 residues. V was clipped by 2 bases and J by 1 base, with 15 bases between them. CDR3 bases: TGTGCCAGTAGTATATCCGGGGTCTTCGGGTCTGGAAACACCATATATTTT. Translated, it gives CASSISGVFGSGNTIYF.

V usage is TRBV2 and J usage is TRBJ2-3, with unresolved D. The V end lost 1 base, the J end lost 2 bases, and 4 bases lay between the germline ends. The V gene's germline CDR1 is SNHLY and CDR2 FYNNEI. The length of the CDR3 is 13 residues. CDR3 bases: TGTGCCAGCAGTGAAGGTAACACAGATACGCAGTATTTT. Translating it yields CASSEGNTDTQYF.

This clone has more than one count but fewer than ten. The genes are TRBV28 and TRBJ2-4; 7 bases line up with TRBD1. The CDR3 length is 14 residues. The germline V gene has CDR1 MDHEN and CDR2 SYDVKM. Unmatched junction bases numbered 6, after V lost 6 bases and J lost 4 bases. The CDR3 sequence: CASSSGTAKNIQYF. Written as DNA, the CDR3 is TGTGCCAGCAGCTCGGGGACAGCAAAAAACATTCAGTACTTC.

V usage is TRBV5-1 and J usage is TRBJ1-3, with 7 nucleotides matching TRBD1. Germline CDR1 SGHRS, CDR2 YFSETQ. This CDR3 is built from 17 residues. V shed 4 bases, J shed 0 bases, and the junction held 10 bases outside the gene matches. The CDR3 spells CASSVLTGQISGNTIYF. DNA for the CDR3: TGCGCCAGCAGCGTATTAACGGGACAGATCTCTGGAAACACCATATATTTT. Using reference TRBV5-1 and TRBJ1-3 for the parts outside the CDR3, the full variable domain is KAGVTQTPRYLIKTRGQQVTLSCSPISGHRSVSWYQQTPGQGLQFLFEYFSETQRNKGNFPGRFSGRQFSNSRSEMNVSTLELGDSALYLCASSVLTGQISGNTIYFGEGSWLTVV.

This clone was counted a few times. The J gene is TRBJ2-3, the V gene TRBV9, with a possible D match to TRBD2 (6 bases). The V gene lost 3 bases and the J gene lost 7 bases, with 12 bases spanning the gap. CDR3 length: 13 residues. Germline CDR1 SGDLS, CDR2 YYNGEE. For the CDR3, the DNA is TGTGCCAGCAGCGGCTTAGGAGGGTATACGCAGTATTTT. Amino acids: CASSGLGGYTQYF.

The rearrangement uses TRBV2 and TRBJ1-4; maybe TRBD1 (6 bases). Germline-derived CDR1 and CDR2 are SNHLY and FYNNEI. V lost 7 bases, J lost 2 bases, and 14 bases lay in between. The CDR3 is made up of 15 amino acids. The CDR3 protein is CASTTGIGTNEKLFF. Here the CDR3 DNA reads TGTGCCAGCACGACAGGCATTGGGACTAATGAAAAACTGTTTTTT.

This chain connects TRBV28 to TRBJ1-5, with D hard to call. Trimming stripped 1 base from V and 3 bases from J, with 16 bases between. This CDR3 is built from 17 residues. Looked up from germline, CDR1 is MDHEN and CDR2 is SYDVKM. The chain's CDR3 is CASSLSPWRGSNQPQHF. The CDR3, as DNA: TGTGCCAGCAGTTTATCCCCGTGGAGAGGTTCCAATCAGCCCCAGCATTTT.

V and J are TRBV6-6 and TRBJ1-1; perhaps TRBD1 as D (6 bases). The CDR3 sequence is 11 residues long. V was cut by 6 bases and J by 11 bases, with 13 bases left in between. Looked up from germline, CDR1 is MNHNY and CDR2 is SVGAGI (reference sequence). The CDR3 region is CASSLRGAAFF. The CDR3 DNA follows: TGTGCCAGCAGCCTCCGGGGGGCCGCTTTCTTT.

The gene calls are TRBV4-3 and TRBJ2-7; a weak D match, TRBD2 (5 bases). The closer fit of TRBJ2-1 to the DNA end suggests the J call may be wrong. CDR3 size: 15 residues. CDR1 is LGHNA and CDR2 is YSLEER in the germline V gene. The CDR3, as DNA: TGCGCCAGCAGCCAACAACTAGGAGGTCACAATGAGCAGTTCTTC. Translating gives CASSQQLGGHNEQFF.

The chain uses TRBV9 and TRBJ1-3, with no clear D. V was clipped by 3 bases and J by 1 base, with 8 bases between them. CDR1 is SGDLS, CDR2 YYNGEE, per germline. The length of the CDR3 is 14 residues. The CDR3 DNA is TGTGCCAGCAGCGAGAACTGGTCTGGAAACACCATATATTTT. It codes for CASSENWSGNTIYF.

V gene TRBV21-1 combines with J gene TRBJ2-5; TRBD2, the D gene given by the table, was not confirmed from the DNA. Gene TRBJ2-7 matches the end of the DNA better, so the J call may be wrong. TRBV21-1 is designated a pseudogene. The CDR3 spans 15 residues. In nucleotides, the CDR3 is TGTGCCAGCAGCCTTAGCAAGGGGAGGGCGAACGAGCAGTACTTC. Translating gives CASSLSKGRANEQYF.

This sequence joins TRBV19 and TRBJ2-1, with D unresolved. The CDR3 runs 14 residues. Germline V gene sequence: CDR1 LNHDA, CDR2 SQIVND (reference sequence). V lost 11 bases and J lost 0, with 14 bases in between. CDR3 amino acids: CAAAQYPSYNEQFF. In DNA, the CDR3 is TGTGCCGCTGCACAGTACCCCTCCTACAATGAGCAGTTCTTC.